This section outlines one T cell receptor (beta chain) sequence together with its context. Relative to the germline gene, one junction end is altered; a read error may explain this. Germline V gives CDR1 LGHDT, CDR2 YNNKEL (reference sequence). The CDR3 sequence is 17 residues long. The treatment was: skin biopsy from PPD injection site in Mantoux-positive individual. A UMI-containing oligonucleotide was joined by 3' ligation to the TCR cDNA template. Input was about 1 to 1,100 ng of DNase-treated total RNA without cell sorting. The SP2 primer and nested alpha and beta constant region primers amplified ligated cDNA in four rounds. TCRdb passed the UMI-ligation and nested PCR reads through MiXCR, listing each CDR3 protein once. This sample has some 30,000 distinct CDR3 sequences, with less than 8.5% found just once. This record comes from a study of naive and memory T cell subsets.

The chain joins TRBV3-1 to TRBJ1-3, with D maybe TRBD1 (5 bases). This TCR derives from an adult in good health. The sequenced sample was skin, obtained from a tuberculin skin test site. The CDR3 coding sequence is TGTGCCAGCAGCCAGTTTCCAGGGACTAATTCTGGAACCACCATATATTTT. Protein: CASSQFPGTNSGTTIYF.